A selection of T cell receptor beta chains follows, all from one sample in a study. MiXCR, applied by TCRdb to the RT-PCR reads, yields one record per CDR3 protein. The data hold around 700,000 distinct CDR3 sequences, with approximately 15% observed a single time. What was sequenced was memory CD4+ T cells from blood. The source is a female donor in good health, serving as a healthy control. Both conserved end residues are part of each CDR3. A D gene is named only where the DNA matches it firmly. Clone size is given for some rows only: seen once, a few or many times, or a class if the clone is expanded.

cdr3_nt cdr3_aa clone_size d_call j_call v_call cdr3_length
TGCAGTGTTCGACCAGGGGGTGATCAGCCCCAGCATTTT CSVRPGGDQPQHF . TRBD1 TRBJ1-5 TRBV20-1 13
TGTGCCAGCAAGGAGAGAGGAGTGGGGTTCTTC CASKERGVGFF . . TRBJ2-1 TRBV25-1 11
TGTGCCAGCAGCCCACGGACAGGGAGGCCGCTACAAGAGACCCAGTACTTC CASSPRTGRPLQETQYF . TRBD1 TRBJ2-5 TRBV7-6 17
TGCGCCAGCAGCTCCAAACCTAGCGGAGTCTCCTACAATGAGCAGTTCTTC CASSSKPSGVSYNEQFF many TRBD2 TRBJ2-1 TRBV4-3 17
TGCAGTGCTAGACCTGCGGGGCTCTCCTATAATTCACCCCTCCACTTT CSARPAGLSYNSPLHF few . TRBJ1-6 TRBV20-1 16
TGCGCCAGCAGTGAGTCGTTAGCGGGGGGCACAGATACGCAGTATTTT CASSESLAGGTDTQYF . TRBD2 TRBJ2-3 TRBV10-2 16
TGTGCCACCAGCACGGGACACCGCAACACCGGGGAGCTGTTTTTT CATSTGHRNTGELFF many . TRBJ2-2 TRBV15 15
TGTGCCACCAGCAGAGACGCCAGCAATTCACCCCTCCACTTT CATSRDASNSPLHF few . TRBJ1-6 TRBV15 14
TGCGCCAGCAGGTCAGGGGTGGATCAGCCCCAGCATTTT CASRSGVDQPQHF . . TRBJ1-5 TRBV5-1 13
TGCGCCAGCAGCCAAGATCTGCTGGGAGAGACCCAGTACTTC CASSQDLLGETQYF many . TRBJ2-5 TRBV4-3 14
TGCAGTGCTAGTAGCGGGGGGCTCCTAGAGACCCAGTACTTC CSASSGGLLETQYF few TRBD2 TRBJ2-5 TRBV20-1 14
TGCGCCAGCACCTTACCGGGCTCACGGGAGCAGTTCTTC CASTLPGSREQFF many . TRBJ2-1 TRBV5-1 13
TGTGCCACCAGCAGAGCTCCTAGCGGGGGCGGCACAGATACGCAGTATTTT CATSRAPSGGGTDTQYF many TRBD2 TRBJ2-3 TRBV15 17
TGTGCCAGCTCACCACGTGGTACCCTCGTGAGCAATGAGCAGTTCTTC CASSPRGTLVSNEQFF few . TRBJ2-1 TRBV18 16
TGTGCCAGCAGCTTTGCGGGAGTCGGGACAGATACGCAGTATTTT CASSFAGVGTDTQYF few TRBD2 TRBJ2-3 TRBV7-8 15
TGTGCCAGCAGCCGGGGTACAGGGGAAACCGGGGAGCTGTTTTTT CASSRGTGETGELFF . TRBD1 TRBJ2-2 TRBV5-5 15
TGTGCCAGCAGTTTACGGGACTATTCGTTCTTC CASSLRDYSFF . TRBD2 TRBJ2-1 TRBV28 11
TGTGCCAGCAGTTCCGGCAGGCAGGTGCAGTATTTT CASSSGRQVQYF few . TRBJ2-3 TRBV7-2 12
TGTGCCAGCAGCCCCTGGGGACTAGCGGGGGGCCGGGATGAGCAGTTCTTC CASSPWGLAGGRDEQFF . TRBD2 TRBJ2-1 TRBV7-9 17
TGCGCCAGTACCCTACAGGGGGCGGACCCCCAAAATTCACCCCTCCACTTT CASTLQGADPQNSPLHF . TRBD1 TRBJ1-6 TRBV5-1 17
TGCAGTGCTAGAGTTGTGGGAAGAGCCGCCGAGCAGTACTTC CSARVVGRAAEQYF . . TRBJ2-7 TRBV20-1 14
TGTGCCAGCAGCCAATCGAACAATGAGCAGTTCTTC CASSQSNNEQFF . . TRBJ2-1 TRBV3-1 12
TGTGCCAGCTTTCCTGACGGAACTGAAGCTTTCTTT CASFPDGTEAFF . . TRBJ1-1 TRBV2 12
TGTGCCAGCAGTTTGAATTGGGCGGTAACTTCCTACGAGCAGTACTTC CASSLNWAVTSYEQYF many . TRBJ2-7 TRBV27 16
TGTGCCAGCAGCTCCCCGGGGAGCGGTCGGTCTGGCTACACCTTC CASSSPGSGRSGYTF . . TRBJ1-2 TRBV7-2 15
TGCAGTGCTCGTGTTAGCGGGAGGCCCAGCTACGAGCAGTACTTC CSARVSGRPSYEQYF . TRBD2 TRBJ2-7 TRBV20-1 15
TGTGCCAGCAGGACCAACCGGGACATCTATAGCAATCAGCCCCAGCATTTT CASRTNRDIYSNQPQHF many . TRBJ1-5 TRBV6-1 17
TGTGCCAGCAGTACTGGACTAGCGGGCGGGCTGTTTTTT CASSTGLAGGLFF . TRBD2 TRBJ2-2 TRBV27 13
TGCAGTGCGGCCACCCCGAATGAGCGGTCCAATGAGCAGTTCTTC CSAATPNERSNEQFF few . TRBJ2-1 TRBV20-1 15
TGCGCCAGCAGCAGGACAGTTCAAGAGACCCAGTACTTC CASSRTVQETQYF many . TRBJ2-5 TRBV5-1 13
TGTGCCACCAGTGATTTAGGGGGAACAGATACGCAGTATTTT CATSDLGGTDTQYF many . TRBJ2-3 TRBV24-1 14
TGTGCCAGCAGCTTCAGGGCTCCGGGGGAGACTGAAGCTTTCTTT CASSFRAPGETEAFF . . TRBJ1-1 TRBV27 15
TGTGCCAGCAGACAGGGACAGGGCAACTATGGCTACACCTTC CASRQGQGNYGYTF many TRBD1 TRBJ1-2 TRBV27 14
TGCAGTGCTAGAGATGCGGTAGCGGGAGGAGGCACAGATACGCAGTATTTT CSARDAVAGGGTDTQYF few TRBD2 TRBJ2-3 TRBV20-1 17
TGTGCCAGCAGCTTAAACAGGGGAGAGTACGAGCAGTACTTC CASSLNRGEYEQYF few TRBD1 TRBJ2-7 TRBV7-2 14
TGTGCCAGCTCATCCCAGGGTACAAATGGCTACACCTTC CASSSQGTNGYTF few . TRBJ1-2 TRBV18 13
TGTGCCAGCAGTATAGGAGACAGGGGCTACGAGCAGTACTTC CASSIGDRGYEQYF . TRBD1 TRBJ2-7 TRBV28 14
TGTGCCAGCAGACTCCAGGGCGAGATTACAGATACGCAGTATTTT CASRLQGEITDTQYF many . TRBJ2-3 TRBV6-4 15
TGTGCCAGCAGTCCCTCGGGGGAGCAAGAGACCCAGTACTTC CASSPSGEQETQYF few . TRBJ2-5 TRBV28 14
TGTGCCAGCAATGTATTCGGGGTCCACACTGAAGCTTTCTTT CASNVFGVHTEAFF . . TRBJ1-1 TRBV12-3/TRBV12-4 14
TGTGCCAGCAGCTTAGGGGGACAGGGGATATATGAAAAACTGTTTTTT CASSLGGQGIYEKLFF few TRBD1 TRBJ1-4 TRBV11-2 16
TGCAGTCGAGCGGGAGCCTCGGCCAATGAGCAGTTCTTC CSRAGASANEQFF . TRBD2 TRBJ2-1 TRBV20-1 13
TGTGCCAGCAGCTTAACCGAAAATAGCGGGAGAGACTCCTACGAGCAGTACTTC CASSLTENSGRDSYEQYF few TRBD2 TRBJ2-7 TRBV7-2 18
TGCAGTGCTGCCCGTCAGTCCCTCCACTTT CSAARQSLHF many . TRBJ1-6 TRBV20-1 10
TGCGCCAGCAGCTTGGATGCCGGGGCTAACATTCAGTACTTC CASSLDAGANIQYF many . TRBJ2-4 TRBV5-1 14
TGCAGTGCTTTGCCCGGACAGGGAGGCGCCTATAATTCACTTCTCCACTTT CSALPGQGGAYNSLLHF . TRBD1 TRBJ1-6 TRBV20-1 17
TGTGCCAGCTTAGACAGGGTGATGTACGAGCAGTACTTC CASLDRVMYEQYF few TRBD1 TRBJ2-7 TRBV28 13
TGCAGTGCTCCCCAGCGGACTAGCGATACGGGGAATGAGCAGTTCTTC CSAPQRTSDTGNEQFF many TRBD2 TRBJ2-1 TRBV20-1 16
TGCAGTGCTAGAGATCCCCCTGGAACCGGGGAGCTGTTTTTT CSARDPPGTGELFF many . TRBJ2-2 TRBV20-1 14
TGTGCCAGCAGCGTACCCGCTAAGAATACAGGGGATTATGGCTACACCTTC CASSVPAKNTGDYGYTF . TRBD1 TRBJ1-2 TRBV9 17
TGCGCCAGCAGCGGGGGTGACAGTAGCACAGATACGCAGTATTTT CASSGGDSSTDTQYF . . TRBJ2-3 TRBV5-1 15
TGCGCCAGCGGCCAAGGGAATGAAAAACTGTTTTTT CASGQGNEKLFF many . TRBJ1-4 TRBV10-1 12
TGTGCCAGCAGTCCGGGACAGGGGGGAAGGGATACGCAGTATTTT CASSPGQGGRDTQYF many TRBD1 TRBJ2-3 TRBV27 15
TGTGCCAGCAGCTCCAAGGACAGGAACACTGAAGCTTTCTTT CASSSKDRNTEAFF . . TRBJ1-1 TRBV13 14
TGTGCCAGCAGCTTAGGGACAGGGTTACACTATGGCTACACCTTC CASSLGTGLHYGYTF few TRBD1 TRBJ1-2 TRBV7-2 15